This T cell receptor (beta chain) was found in a study of T cells in Graves' hyperthyroidism and ophthalmopathy. The study's findings and limits: Peripheral blood also featured most of the thyroid clonotypes expanded above 0.001.

The investigators amplified TCR beta CDR3 regions from RNA transcripts. The HTBI primer set was used in a first-round RT-PCR of the TCR CDR3. TCRdb re-derived calls from the multiplex PCR reads in MiXCR, one entry per CDR3 protein. The sample has under 300,000 distinct CDR3 sequences, 13% seen once. Comment on this clonotype: Its antigen is not identified.

The study excluded patients with uncontrolled infection, other autoimmune disease, pregnancy or lactation. Clinical symptoms, serum thyroxine and TRAb, thyroid ultrasound and orbital computed tomography were used for the diagnoses. PBMCs stemmed from around 9.3 ml fresh peripheral blood. V shed 1 base, J shed 1 base, and the junction held 3 bases outside the gene matches. Germline CDR1 and CDR2: MDHEN and SYDVKM. CDR3 length: 18 amino acids. Sequenced input: blood. This chain links TRBV28 with TRBJ2-6; 11 positions agree with TRBD2. This clonotype was obtained from a woman aged 25 to 39 with Graves' hyperthyroidism that later progressed to Graves' ophthalmopathy. The CDR3 nucleotides are TGTGCCAGCAGTTTATTAGCGGGAGGGCATTCTGGGGCCAACGTCCTGACTTTC. Translating gives CASSLLAGGHSGANVLTF.